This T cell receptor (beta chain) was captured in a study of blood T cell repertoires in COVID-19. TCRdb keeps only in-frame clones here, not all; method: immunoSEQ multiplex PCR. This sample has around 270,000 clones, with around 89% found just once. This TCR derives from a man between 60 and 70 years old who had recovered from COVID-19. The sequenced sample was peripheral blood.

The CDR3 DNA sequence: TGTGCCAGCAGCGTGAACTTACTCAACTATGGCTACACCTTC. Amino acids: CASSVNLLNYGYTF. The V gene is TRBV3-1 (or the pseudogene TRBV3-2), the J gene TRBJ1-2; D uncertain. This CDR3 has 14 amino acids. CDR1 and CDR2 from the germline V gene are LGHDT and YNNKEL (reference sequence). With 5 bases removed from V and 2 bases from J, the gap between germline ends came to 12 bases.